Described below is a single T cell receptor beta chain sequence and its context. This sample stems from a study of blood T cell repertoires in COVID-19. At the level of the study: From the United States, Italy and Spain came samples of acute and convalescent COVID-19.

In the original workflow: Reference gene primer amplification in the assay estimated nucleated cell counts. The assay was immunoSEQ multiplex PCR, and TCRdb's table has in-frame clones only and misses some. V and J calls and clone size are as listed in that table; D and trimming were resolved from the DNA. The repertoire holds approximately 100,000 clones, with approximately 88% as singletons. This CDR3 has 13 amino acids. Looked up from germline, CDR1 is SEHNR and CDR2 is FQNEAQ (reference sequence). V shed 5 bases and J shed 1 base, with 8 bases lying between them. This clonotype originated in a woman aged 60-75 years with acute or convalescent COVID-19. V gene TRBV7-9 combines with J gene TRBJ1-1, with TRBD1 as a possible D gene (5 bases). Specimen: peripheral blood. The CDR3 nucleotides are TGTGCCAGCAGCCAGGGCGCGAACACTGAAGCTTTCTTT. Encoded protein: CASSQGANTEAFF.